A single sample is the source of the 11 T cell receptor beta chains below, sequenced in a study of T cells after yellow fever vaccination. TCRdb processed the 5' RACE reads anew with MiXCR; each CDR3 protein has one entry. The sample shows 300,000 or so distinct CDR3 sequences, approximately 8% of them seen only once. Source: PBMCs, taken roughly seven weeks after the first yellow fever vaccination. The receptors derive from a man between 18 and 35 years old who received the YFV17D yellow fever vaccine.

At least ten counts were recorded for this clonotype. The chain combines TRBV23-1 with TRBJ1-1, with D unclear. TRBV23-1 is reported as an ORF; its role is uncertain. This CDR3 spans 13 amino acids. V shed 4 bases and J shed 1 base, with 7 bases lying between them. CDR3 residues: CASSRSGNTEAFF. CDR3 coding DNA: TGCGCCAGCAGTCGGTCCGGGAACACTGAAGCTTTCTTT.

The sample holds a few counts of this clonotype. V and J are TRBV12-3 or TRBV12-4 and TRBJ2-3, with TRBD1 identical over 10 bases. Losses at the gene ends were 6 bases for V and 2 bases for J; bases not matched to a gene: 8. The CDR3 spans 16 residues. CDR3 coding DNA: TGTGCCAGCAGCCTGACAGGGGGCAGCCACACAGATACGCAGTATTTT. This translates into CASSLTGGSHTDTQYF.

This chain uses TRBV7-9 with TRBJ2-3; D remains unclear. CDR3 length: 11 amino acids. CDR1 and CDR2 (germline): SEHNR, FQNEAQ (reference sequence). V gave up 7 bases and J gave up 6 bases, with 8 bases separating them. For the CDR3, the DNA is TGTGCCAGCACCCAAGGGGATACGCAGTATTTT. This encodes CASTQGDTQYF.

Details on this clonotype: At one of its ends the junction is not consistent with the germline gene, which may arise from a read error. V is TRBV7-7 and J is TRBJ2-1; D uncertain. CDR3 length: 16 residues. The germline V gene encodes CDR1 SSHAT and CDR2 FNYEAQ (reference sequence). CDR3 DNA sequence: TGTGCAAGCAGCTTGGGGAAAGGGCCCTCCTACAATGAGCAGTTCTTC. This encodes CASSLGKGPSYNEQFF.

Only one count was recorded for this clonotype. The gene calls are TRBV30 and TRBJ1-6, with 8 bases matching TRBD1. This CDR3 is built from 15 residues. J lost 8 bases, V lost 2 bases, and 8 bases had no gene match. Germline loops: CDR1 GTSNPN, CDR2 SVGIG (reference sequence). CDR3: CAWSNPGQGYSPLHF. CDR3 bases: TGTGCCTGGAGTAACCCTGGACAGGGCTATTCACCCCTCCACTTT.

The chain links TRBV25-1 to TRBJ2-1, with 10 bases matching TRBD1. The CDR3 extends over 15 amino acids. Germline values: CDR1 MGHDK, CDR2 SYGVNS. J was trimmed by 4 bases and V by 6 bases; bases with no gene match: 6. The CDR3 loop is CASRPGTGAYNEQFF. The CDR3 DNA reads TGTGCCAGCAGACCCGGGACAGGGGCGTACAATGAGCAGTTCTTC.

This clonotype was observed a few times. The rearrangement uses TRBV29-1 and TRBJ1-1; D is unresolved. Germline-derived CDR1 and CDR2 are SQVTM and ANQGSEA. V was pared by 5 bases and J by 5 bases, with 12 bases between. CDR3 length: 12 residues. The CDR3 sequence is CSVHSGGTEAFF. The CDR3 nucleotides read TGCAGCGTTCACAGCGGAGGGACTGAAGCTTTCTTT. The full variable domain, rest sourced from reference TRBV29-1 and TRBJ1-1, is SAVISQKPSRDICQRGTSLTIQCQVDSQVTMMFWYRQQPGQSLTLIATANQGSEATYESGFVIDKFPISRPNLTFSTLTVSNMSPEDSSIYLCSVHSGGTEAFFGQGTRLTVV.

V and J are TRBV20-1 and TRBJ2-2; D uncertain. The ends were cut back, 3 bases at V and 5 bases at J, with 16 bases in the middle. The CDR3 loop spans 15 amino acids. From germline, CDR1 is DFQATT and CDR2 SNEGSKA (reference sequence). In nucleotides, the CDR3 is TGCAGTGCTAGCCCGCCCAAGATGCTTACCGGGGAGCTGTTTTTT. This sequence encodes CSASPPKMLTGELFF.

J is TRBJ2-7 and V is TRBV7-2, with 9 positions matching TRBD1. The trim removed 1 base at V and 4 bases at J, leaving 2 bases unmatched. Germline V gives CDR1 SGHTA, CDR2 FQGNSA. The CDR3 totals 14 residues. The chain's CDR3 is CASSLDRGRYEQYV. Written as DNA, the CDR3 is TGTGCCAGCAGCTTAGACAGGGGGCGGTACGAGCAGTACGTC.

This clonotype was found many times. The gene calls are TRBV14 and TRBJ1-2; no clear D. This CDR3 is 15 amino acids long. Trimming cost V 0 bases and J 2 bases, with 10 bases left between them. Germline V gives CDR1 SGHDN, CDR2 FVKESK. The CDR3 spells CASSQDDGRNYGYTF. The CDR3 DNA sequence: TGTGCCAGCAGCCAAGATGATGGACGGAACTATGGCTACACCTTC.

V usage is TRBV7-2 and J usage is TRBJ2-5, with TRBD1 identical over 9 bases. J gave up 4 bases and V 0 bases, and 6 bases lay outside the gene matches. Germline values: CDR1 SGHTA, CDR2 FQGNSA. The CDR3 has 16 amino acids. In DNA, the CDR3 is TGTGCCAGCAGCTTAGCCGGAACAGGGGGCGGAGAGACCCAGTACTTC. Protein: CASSLAGTGGGETQYF.